This paragraph reports one T cell receptor beta chain. Its antigen is currently unknown. Germline CDR1 is MNHEY and CDR2 is SVGAGI. CDR3 length equals 15 residues. V shed 7 bases and J shed 6 bases, with 21 bases lying between them. This sample is part of a study of identical twins. Findings of the study overall: Twins' surplus sharing was weaker for beta out-of-frame sequences. A cross-sectional statistical analysis, not follow-up of the same donors, supported the conclusions.

TCRdb processed the 5' RACE reads anew with MiXCR; each CDR3 protein has one entry. The sample consists of 350,000 to 600,000 distinct CDR3 sequences, about 14% of them appearing once. These same records also appear under a second study, on yellow fever vaccine responses in identical twins.

The sequencing input was CD4+ T cells sorted from blood. This receptor was identified in a woman aged 18-35 years in good health. The chain links TRBV6-5 to TRBJ2-5, with D tentatively TRBD1 or TRBD2 (6 bases each). The CDR3 here is CASNFGPGAAKTQYF. Here the CDR3 DNA reads TGTGCCAGCAATTTTGGCCCGGGGGCCGCAAAGACCCAGTACTTC.